A selection of T cell receptor beta chains follows, all from one sample in a study of regulatory T cells in long-lasting Graves disease. TCRdb re-derived calls from the multiplex PCR reads in MiXCR, one entry per CDR3 protein. The table lists a few hundred thousand distinct CDR3 sequences, 12% of them singletons. These same data were also listed under a study on T cells in Graves' hyperthyroidism and ophthalmopathy.

Specimen: peripheral blood mononuclear cells (PBMCs), collected at new diagnosis, from a patient treated with antithyroid drugs. The receptor set was obtained from a woman aged 18 to 35 with Graves disease. CDR3s include the opening cysteine and the closing phenylalanine or tryptophan. Fields, in order: CDR3 protein, CDR3 DNA, J gene, clone size, D gene, V gene. The D gene is left open where the match is weak. The size field is filled for only some rows; it gives once, few, many or a size class.

CDR3: CASSLWGYGYTF
DNA: TGTGCCAGCAGTTTATGGGGATACGGCTACACCTTC
J: TRBJ1-2
size: many
D: NA
V: TRBV28

CDR3: CASSGHPEGYTF
DNA: TGTGCCAGTTCGGGACACCCCGAGGGCTACACCTTC
J: TRBJ1-2
size: many
D: NA
V: TRBV6-8

CDR3: CASSLRSDEQFF
DNA: TGTGCCAGCAGTTTGAGGTCCGATGAGCAGTTCTTC
J: TRBJ2-1
size: many
D: NA
V: TRBV12-3/TRBV12-4

CDR3: CASSPLAGGTGELFF
DNA: TGTGCCAGCAGCCCCCTGGCCGGGGGCACCGGGGAGCTGTTTTTT
J: TRBJ2-2
size: NA
D: NA
V: TRBV3-1

CDR3: CASSWGQLYGYTF
DNA: TGTGCCAGCAGTTGGGGACAGCTCTATGGCTACACCTTC
J: TRBJ1-2
size: many
D: TRBD1
V: TRBV28

CDR3: CASSQAAGRAKETQYF
DNA: TGTGCCAGCAGCCAAGCTGCCGGGAGGGCCAAAGAGACCCAGTACTTC
J: TRBJ2-5
size: NA
D: TRBD2
V: TRBV4-2

CDR3: CASSLITAGTTYEQYF
DNA: TGTGCCAGCAGTTTAATCACGGCGGGAACGACCTACGAGCAGTACTTC
J: TRBJ2-7
size: few
D: NA
V: TRBV27

CDR3: CSVIRTTPPEAFF
DNA: TGCAGCGTCATCCGGACTACTCCTCCCGAAGCTTTCTTT
J: TRBJ1-1
size: many
D: NA
V: TRBV29-1

CDR3: CASSLVAGDADTQYF
DNA: TGTGCCAGCAGCTTAGTGGCGGGGGATGCAGATACGCAGTATTTT
J: TRBJ2-3
size: few
D: TRBD2
V: TRBV11-2

CDR3: CASSNRVNTEAFF
DNA: TGTGCCAGCAGTAACAGGGTGAACACTGAAGCTTTCTTT
J: TRBJ1-1
size: many
D: NA
V: TRBV12-3/TRBV12-4

CDR3: CASSPRTGRIETEAFF
DNA: TGTGCCAGCAGTCCTAGGACAGGTCGCATAGAGACTGAAGCTTTCTTT
J: TRBJ1-1
size: many
D: TRBD1
V: TRBV28

CDR3: CASSPTPAGEQYF
DNA: TGTGCCAGCAGCCCGACCCCGGCAGGCGAGCAGTACTTC
J: TRBJ2-7
size: many
D: NA
V: TRBV28

CDR3: CASSWTATDTQYF
DNA: TGTGCCAGCAGTTGGACAGCAACAGATACGCAGTATTTT
J: TRBJ2-3
size: many
D: NA
V: TRBV12-3/TRBV12-4

CDR3: CATSRELPRTSGHNEQFF
DNA: TGTGCCACCAGCAGAGAACTTCCGCGGACTAGCGGACACAATGAGCAGTTCTTC
J: TRBJ2-1
size: few
D: TRBD2
V: TRBV15

CDR3: CASSLSGGYYGYTF
DNA: TGTGCCAGCAGTTTATCGGGGGGATACTATGGCTACACCTTC
J: TRBJ1-2
size: many
D: NA
V: TRBV27

CDR3: CASSPDDLWSYNEQFF
DNA: TGTGCCAGCTCACCAGATGATCTTTGGTCCTACAATGAGCAGTTCTTC
J: TRBJ2-1
size: many
D: NA
V: TRBV18

CDR3: CAISRGPSGLSSYNEQFF
DNA: TGTGCCATCAGCCGGGGGCCTAGCGGATTAAGCTCCTACAATGAGCAGTTCTTC
J: TRBJ2-1
size: once
D: NA
V: TRBV10-3

CDR3: CASSPSGANTGELFF
DNA: TGTGCCAGCAGCCCAAGCGGGGCGAACACCGGGGAGCTGTTTTTT
J: TRBJ2-2
size: few
D: TRBD2
V: TRBV7-2

CDR3: CASSTGTHMNTEAFF
DNA: TGCGCCAGCAGCACCGGGACCCACATGAACACTGAAGCTTTCTTT
J: TRBJ1-1
size: many
D: NA
V: TRBV5-1

CDR3: CASSLTGWDQPQHF
DNA: TGTGCCAGCAGCTTGACAGGGTGGGATCAGCCCCAGCATTTT
J: TRBJ1-5
size: few
D: TRBD1
V: TRBV7-2

CDR3: CASNSGLHSYNEQFF
DNA: TGTGCCAGCAATTCGGGACTACACTCCTACAATGAGCAGTTCTTC
J: TRBJ2-1
size: few
D: TRBD2
V: TRBV6-1

CDR3: CASSEGGGAGETQYF
DNA: TGTGCCAGCAGTGAGGGCGGGGGGGCCGGAGAGACCCAGTACTTC
J: TRBJ2-5
size: NA
D: TRBD2
V: TRBV6-1

CDR3: CSARGGLAGPYEQYF
DNA: TGCAGTGCTAGGGGGGGACTAGCGGGCCCCTACGAGCAGTACTTC
J: TRBJ2-7
size: few
D: TRBD2
V: TRBV20-1